The table lists the clone carrying this TCR beta chain with many counts. Its specificity is unknown. The sample is drawn from a study of CD8 T cells in ankylosing spondylitis. CDR1 SGHRS and CDR2 YFSETQ come from the germline V gene. V lost 2 bases and J lost 4, with 5 bases in between. This CDR3 has 12 amino acids. Findings of the study overall: Among TCR beta sequences, a motif of under ten highly homologous variants appeared characteristic of ankylosing spondylitis blood.

Libraries of TCR beta came from quantitative 5'-RACE with molecular barcodes. TCRdb ran MiXCR on the 5' RACE reads and lists one entry per CDR3 protein. The sample yields approximately 240,000 distinct CDR3 sequences, about 10% seen once. The rearrangement uses TRBV5-1 and TRBJ2-3; no definite D call. This clonotype originated in a male donor with ankylosing spondylitis or in good health (not recorded which). The sequenced material came from blood, either unsorted or a sorted T cell fraction (not recorded which). CDR3 nucleotides: TGCGCCAGCAGCTTAAAATCAGATACGCAGTATTTT. The encoded protein is CASSLKSDTQYF. Combining the CDR3 with reference TRBV5-1 and TRBJ2-3 gives the whole variable domain KAGVTQTPRYLIKTRGQQVTLSCSPISGHRSVSWYQQTPGQGLQFLFEYFSETQRNKGNFPGRFSGRQFSNSRSEMNVSTLELGDSALYLCASSLKSDTQYFGPGTRLTVL.